This T cell receptor beta chain was observed in a study of PD-1 blockade in classical Hodgkin lymphoma. Measured with immunoSEQ multiplex PCR; TCRdb has only the in-frame clones, and not every one. This table has around 45,000 clones, roughly three quarters appearing once. Every one of the patients relapsed after autologous stem cell transplantation (brentuximab vedotin exposure was variable). To note about this clone: One end of the junction fails to match germline, which may point to a read error.

CDR1 and CDR2 (germline): MNHEY, SVGAGI. This CDR3 region has 13 residues. The chain joins TRBV6-5 to TRBJ1-2; unclear D gene. The input for sequencing was peripheral blood mononuclear cells (PBMCs), taken before the second cycle of nivolumab. This TCR was recovered from a human donor with classical Hodgkin lymphoma. CDR3 region: CVSKVNSLRGYTF. CDR3 bases: TGTGTCAGCAAGGTCAACTCCTTGAGAGGCTACACCTTC.